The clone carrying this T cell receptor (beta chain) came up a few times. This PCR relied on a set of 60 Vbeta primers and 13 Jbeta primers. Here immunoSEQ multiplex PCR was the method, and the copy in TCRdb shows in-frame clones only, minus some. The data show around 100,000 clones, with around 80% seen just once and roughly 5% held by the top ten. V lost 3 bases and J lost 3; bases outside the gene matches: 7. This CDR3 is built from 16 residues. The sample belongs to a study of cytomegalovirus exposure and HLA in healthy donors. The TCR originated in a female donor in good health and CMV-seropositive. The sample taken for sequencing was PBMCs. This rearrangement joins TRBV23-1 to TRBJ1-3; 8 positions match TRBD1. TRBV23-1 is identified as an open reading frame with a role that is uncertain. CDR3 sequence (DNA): TGCGCCAGCAGTCATCTTCGTGGGACAGGTGGAAACACCATATATTTT. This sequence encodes CASSHLRGTGGNTIYF.